One T cell receptor beta chain is described in this entry. Donors, healthy HIV-negative adults, lacked recent acute infections or vaccinations. Repertoires were generated with immunoSEQ multiplex PCR, while TCRdb's copy carries only in-frame clones and drops some. The sample has 2 million to 3 million clones; 90% to 95% are singletons. The junction had 4 bases not matched to a gene; V was cut back by 4 bases and J by 5 bases. Per germline, CDR1 SGHRS and CDR2 YFSETQ. CDR3 length: 13 amino acids. This record belongs to a study of shared clonotypes between healthy human individuals. Sequencing was done on a sample of naive CD4+ T cells from PBMCs. Described subset: CD45RA+ positively selected. The chain carries TRBV5-1 and TRBJ2-5; TRBD1 aligns across 8 bases. The TCR was taken from a man younger than 35 in good health. Some clones in this sample may be carry-over from other donors' samples. CDR3 region: CASSPNRGETQYF. The CDR3 DNA sequence: TGCGCCAGCAGCCCAAACAGGGGGGAGACCCAGTACTTC.